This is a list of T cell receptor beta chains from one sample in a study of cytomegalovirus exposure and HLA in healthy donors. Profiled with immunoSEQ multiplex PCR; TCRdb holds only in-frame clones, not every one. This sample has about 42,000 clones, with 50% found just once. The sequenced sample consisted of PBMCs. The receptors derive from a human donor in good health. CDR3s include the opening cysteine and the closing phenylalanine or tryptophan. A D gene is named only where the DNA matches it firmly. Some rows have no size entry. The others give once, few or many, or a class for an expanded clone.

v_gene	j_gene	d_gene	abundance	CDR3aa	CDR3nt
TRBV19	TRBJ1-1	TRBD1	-	CASRQQGASTEAFF	TGTGCCAGTAGGCAACAGGGGGCGAGCACTGAAGCTTTCTTT
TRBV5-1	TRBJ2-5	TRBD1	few	CASSPKTGGVVQETQYF	TGCGCCAGCAGCCCAAAGACAGGGGGTGTAGTCCAAGAGACCCAGTACTTC
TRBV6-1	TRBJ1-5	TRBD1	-	CASRGTDQPQHF	TGTGCCAGCAGGGGGACAGATCAGCCCCAGCATTTT
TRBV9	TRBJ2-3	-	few	CASGYSRSLRGTDTQYF	TGTGCCAGCGGCTATAGCCGTTCTCTGCGAGGGACAGATACGCAGTATTTT
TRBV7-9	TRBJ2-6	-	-	CASSFSGVGANVLTF	TGTGCCAGCAGCTTTTCAGGGGTTGGGGCCAACGTCCTGACTTTC
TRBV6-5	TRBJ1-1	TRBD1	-	CASRLRDRASEAFF	TGTGCCAGCAGGCTCCGGGACAGGGCGTCTGAAGCTTTCTTT
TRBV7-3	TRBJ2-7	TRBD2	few	CASSLIAGGYDEQYF	TGTGCCAGCAGCTTAATAGCGGGAGGGTATGACGAGCAGTACTTC
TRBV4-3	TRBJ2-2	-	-	CASSQGRVQGRIGELFF	TGCGCCAGCAGCCAAGGAAGGGTCCAGGGAAGGATCGGGGAGCTGTTTTTT
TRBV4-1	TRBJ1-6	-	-	CASREPGVSYNSPLHF	TGCGCCAGCAGGGAACCGGGGGTTTCCTATAATTCACCCCTCCACTTT
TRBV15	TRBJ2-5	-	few	CATSRKSRLVVETQYF	TGTGCCACCAGCAGAAAAAGCCGACTAGTGGTAGAGACCCAGTACTTC
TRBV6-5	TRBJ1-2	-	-	CASTPRGGADGYTF	TGTGCCAGCACCCCCCGCGGGGGGGCGGATGGCTACACCTTC
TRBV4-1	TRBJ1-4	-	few	CASSQDVGREYEKLFF	TGCGCCAGCAGCCAAGATGTGGGCAGGGAATATGAAAAACTGTTTTTT
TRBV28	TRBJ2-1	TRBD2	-	CASSPTSGPYNEQFF	TGTGCCAGCAGTCCAACTAGCGGACCCTACAATGAGCAGTTCTTC
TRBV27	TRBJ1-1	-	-	CASSSPLRERNTEAFF	TGTGCCAGCAGTTCCCCCCTCCGGGAGAGGAACACTGAAGCTTTCTTT
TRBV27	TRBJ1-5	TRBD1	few	CASSADRGVSSQPQHF	TGTGCCAGCAGTGCCGACAGGGGAGTCTCCAGTCAGCCCCAGCATTTT
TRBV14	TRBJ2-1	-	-	CASSIQSRNEQFF	TGTGCCAGCAGCATTCAAAGTCGGAATGAGCAGTTCTTC
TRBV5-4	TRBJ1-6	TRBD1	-	CASSYGTGGTSPLHF	TGTGCCAGCAGCTACGGGACAGGGGGTACTTCACCCCTCCACTTT
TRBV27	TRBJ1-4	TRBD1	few	CASSPHGQGPPDYEKLFF	TGTGCCAGCAGTCCCCACGGACAGGGCCCTCCTGACTATGAAAAACTGTTTTTT
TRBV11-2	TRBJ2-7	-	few	CASSLPAGPGEQYF	TGTGCCAGCAGCTTGCCGGCGGGGCCCGGCGAGCAGTACTTC
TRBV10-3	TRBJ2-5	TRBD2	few	CAISGGTSATQETQYF	TGTGCCATCAGTGGAGGGACTAGCGCCACCCAAGAGACCCAGTACTTC
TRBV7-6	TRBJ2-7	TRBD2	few	CASSSALAGAEGEQYF	TGTGCCAGCAGCTCCGCTTTAGCGGGGGCGGAGGGCGAGCAGTACTTC
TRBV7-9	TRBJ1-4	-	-	CASSLVALGLNEKLFF	TGTGCCAGCAGCTTAGTGGCACTAGGACTGAATGAAAAACTGTTTTTT
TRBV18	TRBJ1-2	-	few	CASSPGANYGYTF	TGTGCCAGCTCACCAGGGGCAAACTATGGCTACACCTTC
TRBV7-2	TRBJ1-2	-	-	CASSPGASNYGYTF	TGTGCCAGCAGCCCCGGCGCTAGTAACTATGGCTACACCTTC
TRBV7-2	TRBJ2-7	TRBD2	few	CASSFGLASNEQYF	TGTGCCAGCAGCTTCGGACTAGCTTCCAACGAGCAGTACTTC
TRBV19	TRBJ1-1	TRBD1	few	CASKIGQENTEAFF	TGTGCCAGTAAAATAGGACAGGAGAACACTGAAGCTTTCTTT
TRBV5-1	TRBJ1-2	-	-	CASSWGVGDDNYGYTF	TGCGCCAGCAGCTGGGGGGTCGGGGACGACAACTATGGCTACACCTTC
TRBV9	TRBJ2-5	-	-	CASSASSGRAETQYF	TGTGCCAGCAGCGCCTCCTCCGGCAGGGCAGAGACCCAGTACTTC
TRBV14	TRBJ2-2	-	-	CASSQGLAGELFF	TGTGCCAGCAGCCAAGGACTGGCCGGGGAGCTGTTTTTT
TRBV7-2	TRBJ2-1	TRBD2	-	CASSILGSGSAGEQFF	TGTGCCAGCAGCATCCTTGGTAGCGGGTCGGCGGGTGAGCAGTTCTTC
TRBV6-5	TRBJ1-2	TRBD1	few	CASSPGTGGVYGYTF	TGTGCCAGCAGCCCCGGGACAGGGGGCGTCTATGGCTACACCTTC
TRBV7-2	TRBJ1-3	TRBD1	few	CASSTDRGISGNTIYF	TGTGCCAGCAGCACGGACAGGGGAATCTCTGGAAACACCATATATTTT
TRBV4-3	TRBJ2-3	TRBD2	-	CASSLTKGAGGQDTQYF	TGCGCCAGCAGCCTTACGAAGGGAGCGGGGGGGCAAGATACGCAGTATTTT
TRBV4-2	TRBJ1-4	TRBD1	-	CASSQEAGGPEGEKLFF	TGTGCCAGCAGCCAAGAGGCAGGGGGTCCGGAGGGTGAAAAACTGTTTTTT
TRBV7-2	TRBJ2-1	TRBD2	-	CASSLTSGRSYNEQFF	TGTGCCAGCAGCTTAACTAGCGGGAGATCCTACAATGAGCAGTTCTTC
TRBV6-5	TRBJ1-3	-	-	CASSYSVTRNTIYF	TGTGCCAGCAGTTACTCAGTTACGAGGAACACCATATATTTT
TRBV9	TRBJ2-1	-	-	CASSVSLLNEQFF	TGTGCCAGCAGCGTCTCCCTGCTAAACGAGCAGTTCTTC
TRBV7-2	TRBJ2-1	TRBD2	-	CASSFGGDGFSYNEQFF	TGTGCCAGCAGCTTTGGGGGGGACGGCTTCTCCTACAATGAGCAGTTCTTC
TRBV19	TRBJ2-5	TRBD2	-	CASSFGYPTSGIFETQYF	TGTGCCAGTAGTTTTGGGTACCCGACTAGCGGTATCTTTGAGACCCAGTACTTC
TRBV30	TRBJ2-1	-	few	CAWSTPGEQFF	TGTGCCTGGAGTACCCCCGGGGAGCAGTTCTTC
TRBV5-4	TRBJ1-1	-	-	CASSPTGNTEAFF	TGTGCCAGCAGCCCAACAGGGAACACTGAAGCTTTCTTT
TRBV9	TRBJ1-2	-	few	CASSVGPGDPGYTF	TGTGCCAGCAGCGTGGGTCCAGGGGATCCTGGCTACACCTTC
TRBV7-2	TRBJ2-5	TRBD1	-	CASSRLQLQGDFETQYF	TGTGCCAGCAGCCGTCTACAATTACAGGGGGATTTTGAGACCCAGTACTTC
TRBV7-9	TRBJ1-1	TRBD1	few	CASIPSGGFDTEAFF	TGTGCCAGCATCCCCTCAGGGGGCTTTGACACTGAAGCTTTCTTT
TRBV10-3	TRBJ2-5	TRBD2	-	CAIKAASGGKETQYF	TGTGCCATCAAGGCAGCTAGCGGGGGGAAAGAGACCCAGTACTTC
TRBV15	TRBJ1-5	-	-	CATSREPVTSNQPQHF	TGTGCCACCAGCAGAGAACCGGTTACCTCTAATCAGCCCCAGCATTTT
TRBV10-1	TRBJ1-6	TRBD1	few	CASTGETRDRGPNDSPLHF	TGCGCCAGCACCGGAGAGACCAGGGACAGGGGGCCTAATGATTCACCCCTCCACTTT
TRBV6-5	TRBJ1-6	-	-	CASTLSSGPSPLHF	TGTGCCAGCACCCTCTCCTCAGGGCCTTCACCCCTCCACTTT
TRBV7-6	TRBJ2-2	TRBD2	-	CASSVGLANTGELFF	TGTGCCAGCAGCGTTGGACTAGCGAACACCGGGGAGCTGTTTTTT
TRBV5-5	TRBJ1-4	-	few	CASSLGLTAGEKLFF	TGTGCCAGCAGCTTGGGGTTGACGGCAGGCGAAAAACTGTTTTTT